The following is a T cell receptor beta chain sequence with its context. Produced via immunoSEQ multiplex PCR; TCRdb's table is partial and in-frame only. The sample has about 340,000 clones; approximately 86% are singletons. The data were obtained in a study of blood T cell repertoires in COVID-19. The V gene's germline CDR1 is MDHEN and CDR2 SYDVKM. V gave up 3 bases and J gave up 8 bases, with 14 bases separating them. CDR3 length: 13 residues. The rearrangement uses TRBV28 and TRBJ2-7; TRBD2 might be the D (5 bases). Sequencing was done on a sample of peripheral blood. The clonotype comes from a woman in her fifties or sixties with COVID-19, enrolled during active disease. The CDR3 DNA reads TGTGCCAGCAGTTTTTCCTCATCGACTAAGCAGTACTTC. It codes for CASSFSSSTKQYF.